Included here is one TCR beta chain sequence, with context. This sample was taken from a study of blood T cell repertoires in COVID-19. Across the study: Donors in the United States, Italy and Spain gave samples during acute or convalescent COVID-19.

As handled by the study authors: Scientists estimated how many nucleated cells there were by amplifying reference gene primers. TCRdb's table, derived via immunoSEQ multiplex PCR, lists solely in-frame clones and lacks some. The DNA gave D and trimming, while V, J and clone size come from that table. The data hold tens of thousands of clones, with 80% to 85% observed a single time. CDR3 length equals 15 residues. Deletions cut 5 bases from V and 1 base from J, with 14 bases between. Germline V gives CDR1 MDHEN, CDR2 SYDVKM. J is TRBJ1-1 and V is TRBV28, with D maybe TRBD1 (5 bases). The sequence came from a human donor with acute or convalescent COVID-19. The donor label of this sample is uncertain. The specimen was peripheral blood. CDR3 region: CASSPHTDRNTEAFF. For the CDR3, the DNA is TGTGCCAGCAGTCCACATACAGACAGGAACACTGAAGCTTTCTTT.